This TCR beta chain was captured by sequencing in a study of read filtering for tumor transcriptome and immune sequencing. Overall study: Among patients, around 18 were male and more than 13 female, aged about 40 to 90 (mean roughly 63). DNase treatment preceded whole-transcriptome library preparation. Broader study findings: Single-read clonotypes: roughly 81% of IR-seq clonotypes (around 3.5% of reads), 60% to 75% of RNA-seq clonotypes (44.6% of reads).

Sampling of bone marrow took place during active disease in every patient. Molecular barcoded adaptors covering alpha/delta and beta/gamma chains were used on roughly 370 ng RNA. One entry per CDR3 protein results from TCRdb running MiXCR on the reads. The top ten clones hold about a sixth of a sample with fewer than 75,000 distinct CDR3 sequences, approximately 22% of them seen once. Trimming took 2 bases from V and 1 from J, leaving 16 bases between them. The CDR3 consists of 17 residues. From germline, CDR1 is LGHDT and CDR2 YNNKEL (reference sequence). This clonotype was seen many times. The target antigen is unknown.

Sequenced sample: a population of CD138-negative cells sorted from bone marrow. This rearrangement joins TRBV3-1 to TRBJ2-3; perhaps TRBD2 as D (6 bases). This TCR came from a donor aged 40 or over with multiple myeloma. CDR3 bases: TGTGCCAGCAGCCAAATGGCGGGATCGGGAGGCACAGATACGCAGTATTTT. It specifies CASSQMAGSGGTDTQYF.